This T cell receptor (beta chain) is from a study of long-term antiretroviral therapy in people with HIV. V dropped 4 bases and J dropped 0; count of bases not matched to a gene: 5. Germline CDR1 reads MNHEY; CDR2 reads SMNVEV (reference sequence). The CDR3 extends over 16 amino acids. An immunoSEQ assay, version v3.0, was performed at survey level. Some clones are missing from TCRdb's copy, which holds only in-frame ones; the method was immunoSEQ multiplex PCR. Found here are tens of thousands of clones, around 84% of them singletons; the top ten hold more than 4.5%. The chain is built from TRBV27 and TRBJ2-3, with 9 bases lining up with TRBD2. This material consisted of unsorted PBMCs, taken about 2.7 years before starting antiretroviral therapy. The source of this sequence is a woman between 25 and 40 years old with HIV. The CDR3 spells CASSSGTSYSTDTQYF. DNA of the CDR3: TGTGCCAGCAGTTCCGGGACTAGCTATAGCACAGATACGCAGTATTTT.